This entry features one T cell receptor (beta chain) sequence. The target antigen is unknown. Both ends of each TCR cDNA library bore sample-specific barcodes. TCRdb re-analysed the 5' RACE reads in MiXCR, keeping a single row per CDR3 protein. This table holds a few hundred thousand distinct CDR3 sequences, over 25% found once. This sample was taken from a study of identical twins' blood T cells. Findings and caveats of the study: Twins shared about as many clonotypes as their cloneset sizes predicted.

The length of the CDR3 is 17 residues. Unmatched junction bases numbered 7, after V lost 2 bases and J lost 0 bases. Germline lookup yields CDR1 SEHNR and CDR2 FQNEAQ (reference sequence). The J gene is TRBJ1-5, the V gene TRBV7-9; 7 nucleotides align to TRBD1. Sequencing was done on a sample of PBMCs. The clonotype was recovered from a woman aged 18-55 years in good health. CDR3 coding DNA: TGTGCCAGCAGCTTATGGCGGGACAGCGCTAGCAATCAGCCCCAGCATTTT. Residues: CASSLWRDSASNQPQHF.